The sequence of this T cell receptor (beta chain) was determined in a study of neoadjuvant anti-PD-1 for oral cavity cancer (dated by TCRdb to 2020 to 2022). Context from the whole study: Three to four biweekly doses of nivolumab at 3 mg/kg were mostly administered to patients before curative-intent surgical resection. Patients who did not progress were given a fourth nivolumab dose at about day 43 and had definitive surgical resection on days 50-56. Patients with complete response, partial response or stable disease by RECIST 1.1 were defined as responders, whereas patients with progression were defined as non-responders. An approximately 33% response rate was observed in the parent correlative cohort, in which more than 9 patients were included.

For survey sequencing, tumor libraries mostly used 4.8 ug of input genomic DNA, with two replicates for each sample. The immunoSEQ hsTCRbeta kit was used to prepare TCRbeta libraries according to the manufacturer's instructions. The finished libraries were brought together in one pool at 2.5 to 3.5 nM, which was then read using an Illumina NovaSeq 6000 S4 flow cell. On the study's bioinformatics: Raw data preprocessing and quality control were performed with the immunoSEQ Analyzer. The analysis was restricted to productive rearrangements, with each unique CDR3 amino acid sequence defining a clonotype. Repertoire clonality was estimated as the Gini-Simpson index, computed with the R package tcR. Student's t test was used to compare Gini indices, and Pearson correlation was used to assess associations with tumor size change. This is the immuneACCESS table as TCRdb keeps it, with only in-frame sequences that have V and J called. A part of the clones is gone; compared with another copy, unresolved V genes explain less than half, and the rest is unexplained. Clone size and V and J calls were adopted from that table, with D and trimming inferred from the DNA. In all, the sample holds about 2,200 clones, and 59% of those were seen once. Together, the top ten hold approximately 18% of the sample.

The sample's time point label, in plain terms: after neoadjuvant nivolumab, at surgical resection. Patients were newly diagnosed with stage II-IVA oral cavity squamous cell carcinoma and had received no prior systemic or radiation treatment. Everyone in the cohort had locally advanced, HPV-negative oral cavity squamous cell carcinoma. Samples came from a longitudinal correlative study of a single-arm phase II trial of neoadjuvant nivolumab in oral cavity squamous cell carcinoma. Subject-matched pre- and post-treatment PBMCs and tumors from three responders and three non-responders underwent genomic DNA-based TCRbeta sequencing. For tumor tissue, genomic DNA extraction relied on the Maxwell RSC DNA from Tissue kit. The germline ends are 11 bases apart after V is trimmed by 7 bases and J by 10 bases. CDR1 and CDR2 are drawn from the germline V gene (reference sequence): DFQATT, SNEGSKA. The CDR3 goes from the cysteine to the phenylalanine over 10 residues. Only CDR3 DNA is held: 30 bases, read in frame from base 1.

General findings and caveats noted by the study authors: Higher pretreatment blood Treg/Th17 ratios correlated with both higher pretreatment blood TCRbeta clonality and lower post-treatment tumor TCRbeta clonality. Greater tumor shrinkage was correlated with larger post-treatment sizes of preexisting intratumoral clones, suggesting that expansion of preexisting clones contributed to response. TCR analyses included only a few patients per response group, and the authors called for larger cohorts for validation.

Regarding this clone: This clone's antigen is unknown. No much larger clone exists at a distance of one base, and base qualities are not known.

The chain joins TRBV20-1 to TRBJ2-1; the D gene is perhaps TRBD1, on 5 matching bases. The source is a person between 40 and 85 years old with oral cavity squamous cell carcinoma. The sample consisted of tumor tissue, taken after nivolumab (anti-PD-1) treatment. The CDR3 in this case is CSVGAWEQFF. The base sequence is TGCAGTGTAGGGGCGTGGGAGCAGTTCTTC.